The 27 T cell receptor beta chains below all came from one sample that was sequenced in a study of OX40 agonist ivuxolimab in advanced cancers. The data were produced by immunoSEQ multiplex PCR, yet TCRdb's version contains in-frame clones alone and is incomplete. Of some 85,000 clones in the sample, about 91% are singletons; the top ten hold roughly 2.1%. The sequencing used CD4+ or CD8+ T cells sorted from blood, collected in a trial of the OX40 agonist ivuxolimab. Source of these receptors: an adult with an advanced solid tumor such as melanoma, head and neck, liver or kidney cancer.

The chain joins TRBV11-2 to TRBJ2-5; weak D call: TRBD2 (6 bases). The CDR3 is 13 residues long. V was trimmed by 0 bases and J by 7 bases, leaving 9 bases between them. Germline V gives CDR1 SGHAT, CDR2 FQNNGV. The CDR3 spells CASSLESAGTQYF. CDR3 nucleotides: TGTGCCAGCAGCTTAGAATCAGCGGGGACCCAGTACTTC.

The chain combines TRBV30 with TRBJ2-6; no reliable D call. Looked up from germline, CDR1 is GTSNPN and CDR2 is SVGIG (reference sequence). The V end was cut by 0 bases, the J end by 0 bases, with 3 bases between. CDR3 length: 14 residues. CDR3 residues: CAWSVSSGANVLTF. The CDR3 DNA sequence: TGTGCCTGGAGTGTCAGCTCTGGGGCCAACGTCCTGACTTTC.

The J gene is TRBJ2-7, the V gene TRBV2; D is undetermined. Trimming pared 8 bases from V and 4 bases from J, leaving 9 bases between. Germline V gives CDR1 SNHLY, CDR2 FYNNEI. The CDR3 is 11 amino acids. The CDR3 region has the DNA TGTGCCAGCGCCATAAAATACGAGCAGTACTTC. As protein: CASAIKYEQYF.

This clone occurred once. The chain recombines TRBV5-1 with TRBJ2-7; TRBD2 matches 16 bases. Germline V gene sequence: CDR1 SGHRS, CDR2 YFSETQ. Trimming cost V 1 base and J 5 bases; bases outside gene matches: 6. The CDR3 length is 17 residues. CDR3 protein: CASSLPGTSGRANEQYF. The CDR3 DNA is TGCGCCAGCAGCTTGCCCGGGACTAGCGGGAGGGCCAACGAGCAGTACTTC.

The chain uses TRBV5-4 and TRBJ2-4; unclear D gene. From germline, CDR1 is SGHNT and CDR2 YYREEE (reference sequence). There are 14 residues in the CDR3. Trimming left V 3 bases short and J 1 base short, with 8 bases between. In nucleotides, the CDR3 is TGTGCCAGCAGCTCTGTAGGGGCCAAAAACATTCAGTACTTC. Translating gives CASSSVGAKNIQYF.

This chain joins TRBV18 and TRBJ2-5, with 9 nucleotides matching TRBD2. V was clipped by 1 base and J by 4 bases; unmatched bases: 7. The germline V gene encodes CDR1 KGHSH and CDR2 LQKENI. CDR3 length: 16 amino acids. The CDR3 DNA sequence: TGTGCCAGCTCACCACGGGGTAGCGGGAGCCCAGAGACCCAGTACTTC. Amino acids: CASSPRGSGSPETQYF.

CDR3 nucleotide sequence: TGCGCCAGCAGCCCTTCGCTAGCGGGAGTAATCGGGAAAGAGACCCAGTACTTC. Protein sequence: CASSPSLAGVIGKETQYF. V usage is TRBV5-1 and J usage is TRBJ2-5; 10 bases align to TRBD2. J lost 3 bases, V lost 4 bases, and 15 bases had no gene match. This CDR3 is 18 amino acids long. From germline, CDR1 is SGHRS and CDR2 YFSETQ.

The V call is TRBV11-3, the J call TRBJ2-3; no firm D call. The germline gives CDR1 SGHNT, CDR2 YENEEA. V was trimmed by 4 bases and J by 8 bases, leaving 10 bases between them. The CDR3 loop spans 12 amino acids. CDR3 amino acids: CASSSITGTQYF. The CDR3 nucleotides read TGTGCCAGCAGCTCAATTACGGGTACGCAGTATTTT.

The chain uses TRBV19 and TRBJ1-3, with D tentatively TRBD1 (6 bases). This CDR3 spans 15 amino acids. CDR1 and CDR2 from the germline V gene are LNHDA and SQIVND (reference sequence). Between the trimmed V and J ends, which lost 8 bases and 2 bases, there was a span of 16 bases. The CDR3 DNA sequence: TGTGCCAGTTCCCTCGGGAGGACAGCTGGAAACACCATATATTTT. Its translation: CASSLGRTAGNTIYF.

This clone was detected only once. This rearrangement joins TRBV7-2 to TRBJ2-2; 9 bases match TRBD2. CDR3 size: 16 residues. Trimming cost V 5 bases and J 1 base; bases outside gene matches: 5. CDR1 is SGHTA, CDR2 FQGNSA, per germline. CDR3 nucleotide sequence: TGTGCCAGCAGCCCGCTAGCGGGAAAGAACACCGGGGAGCTGTTTTTT. Translation: CASSPLAGKNTGELFF.

A single count supports this clone. The CDR3 nucleotides read TGTGCCATCAGTCGGACAGGGATGGAGACCCAGTACTTC. This sequence encodes CAISRTGMETQYF. The V call is TRBV10-3, the J call TRBJ2-5, with 8 bases matching TRBD1. The junction had 4 bases not matched to a gene; V was cut back by 5 bases and J by 5 bases. Looked up from germline, CDR1 is ENHRY and CDR2 is SYGVKD. This CDR3 has 13 amino acids.

The rearrangement links TRBV6-5 to TRBJ2-7; no clear D. The CDR3 length is 11 residues. Deletions cut 6 bases from V and 5 bases from J, with 8 bases between. Germline CDR1 reads MNHEY; CDR2 reads SVGAGI. CDR3 in DNA: TGTGCCAGCAGCCGGCTTGACGAGCAGTACTTC. Its translation is CASSRLDEQYF.

The J gene is TRBJ2-5, the V gene TRBV4-2, with D tentatively TRBD2 (5 bases). Per the germline V gene, CDR1 is LGHNA and CDR2 is YNFKEQ. V lost 0 bases and J lost 1, with 12 bases in between. CDR3 length equals 16 residues. CDR3 residues: CASSQDGGTFQETQYF. The CDR3 DNA follows: TGTGCCAGCAGCCAAGATGGAGGTACCTTCCAAGAGACCCAGTACTTC.

This chain uses TRBV28 with TRBJ1-2; D gene ambiguous. The germline V gene has CDR1 MDHEN and CDR2 SYDVKM. V dropped 5 bases and J dropped 4 bases, with 11 bases sitting between them. The CDR3 extends over 13 amino acids. The CDR3 loop reads CASSLDTIYGYTF. The CDR3, as DNA: TGTGCCAGCAGTCTGGATACCATCTATGGCTACACCTTC.

CDR3 nucleotide sequence: TGTGCCAGCAGTACGGGTTGGGCTAGCGGGAGTTTCGACACCGGGGAGCTGTTTTTT. The encoded protein is CASSTGWASGSFDTGELFF. This sequence joins TRBV28 and TRBJ2-2, with 10 positions matching TRBD2. The CDR3 covers 19 residues. Germline V gene sequence: CDR1 MDHEN, CDR2 SYDVKM. V gave up 5 bases and J gave up 3 bases; unmatched junction bases: 15.

This chain links TRBV28 with TRBJ1-2; a weak D match, TRBD1 (6 bases). CDR3 length: 14 amino acids. Germline CDR1 is MDHEN and CDR2 is SYDVKM. V dropped 5 bases and J dropped 2 bases, with 12 bases sitting between them. CDR3 amino acids: CASSLRQENYGYTF. In DNA form, the CDR3 reads TGTGCCAGCAGTCTCCGACAGGAGAACTATGGCTACACCTTC.

V is TRBV5-4 and J is TRBJ2-2, with TRBD2 matching 9 bases. V trimming: 2 bases; J trimming: 1 base; junction bases outside the gene matches: 3. In germline, CDR1 is SGHNT, CDR2 YYREEE (reference sequence). This CDR3 is built from 16 residues. This CDR3 reads CASSFGLALNTGELFF. In DNA form, the CDR3 reads TGTGCCAGCAGCTTTGGACTAGCGTTGAACACCGGGGAGCTGTTTTTT.

The chain couples TRBV5-5 to TRBJ2-2; 7 bases fit TRBD1. Germline CDR1 SGHKS, CDR2 YYEKEE (reference sequence). V dropped 5 bases and J dropped 6; count of bases not matched to a gene: 10. The CDR3 is 15 amino acids. CDR3 nucleotides: TGTGCCAGCAGACGCTATACAGGGGATGCCGGGGAGCTGTTTTTT. This gives the protein CASRRYTGDAGELFF.

This chain uses TRBV9 with TRBJ2-2, with D tentatively TRBD1 (6 bases). Trimming cost V 0 bases and J 2 bases, with 8 bases left between them. The CDR3 sequence is 15 residues long. Germline values: CDR1 SGDLS, CDR2 YYNGEE. The CDR3 DNA reads as TGTGCCAGCAGCGTAGAGGGACATAACACCGGGGAGCTGTTTTTT. Translating gives CASSVEGHNTGELFF.

The chain employs TRBV7-3 and TRBJ1-1, with D possibly TRBD1 on 6 matching bases. The CDR3 loop spans 15 amino acids. Germline assignment: CDR1 SGHTA and CDR2 FQGTGA. With 10 bases removed from V and 2 bases from J, the gap between germline ends came to 20 bases. The CDR3 loop is CATPRWGALNTEAFF. The CDR3 nucleotides are TGTGCCACCCCGAGGTGGGGGGCCCTTAACACTGAAGCTTTCTTT.

This chain links TRBV25-1 with TRBJ1-1, with TRBD1 matching over 7 bases. Germline trimming cut 1 base from V and 7 bases from J; bases unmatched to any gene: 6. The CDR3 is made up of 14 amino acids. CDR1 and CDR2 (germline): MGHDK, SYGVNS. The CDR3 loop reads CASSEWAGGGEAFF. DNA of the CDR3: TGTGCCAGCAGTGAATGGGCAGGGGGTGGTGAAGCTTTCTTT. The entire variable domain, with the rest obtained from reference TRBV25-1 and TRBJ1-1, is as follows: EADIYQTPRYLVIGTGKKITLECSQTMGHDKMYWYQQDPGMELHLIHYSYGVNSTEKGDLSSESTVSRIRTEHFPLTLESARPSHTSQYLCASSEWAGGGEAFFGQGTRLTVV.

This rearrangement joins TRBV29-1 to TRBJ1-1; D gene uncertain. The CDR3 has 13 residues. Trimming shortened V by 6 bases and J by 2 bases, and 13 bases separated the two germline ends. The germline CDR1 and CDR2 sequences are SQVTM and ANQGSEA. DNA of the CDR3: TGCAGCGTATCTTGGCACGGAAACACTGAAGCTTTCTTT. Encoded protein: CSVSWHGNTEAFF.

The rearrangement links TRBV6-5 to TRBJ2-5; 7 nucleotides line up with TRBD2. The ends lost 0 bases at V and 2 bases at J; junction bases unmatched: 6. The CDR3 length is 16 residues. Looked up from germline, CDR1 is MNHEY and CDR2 is SVGAGI. In nucleotides, the CDR3 is TGTGCCAGCAGTTACTCACCCTCACTAGCGCAAGAGACCCAGTACTTC. The encoded protein is CASSYSPSLAQETQYF.

The chain uses TRBV19 and TRBJ2-1; the D gene is possibly TRBD1 (6 bases). V was cut by 6 bases and J by 0 bases, with 12 bases left in between. This CDR3 has 15 residues. The germline V gene has CDR1 LNHDA and CDR2 SQIVND (reference sequence). CDR3 in DNA: TGTGCCAGTAGACAGGGCAGGAGCTCCTACAATGAGCAGTTCTTC. Amino acids: CASRQGRSSYNEQFF.

Concerning this clone itself: Other DNA sequences from this sample encode an identical CDR3 as well. V usage is TRBV28 and J usage is TRBJ2-5, with D perhaps matching TRBD1 (5 bases). Germline V gives CDR1 MDHEN, CDR2 SYDVKM. Between the trimmed V and J ends, which lost 2 bases and 3 bases, there was a span of 10 bases. There are 14 residues in the CDR3. CDR3 coding DNA: TGTGCCAGCAGTTTAGTCAGGGCCGAAGAGACCCAGTACTTC. Translating it yields CASSLVRAEETQYF.

CDR3 bases: TGTGCCAGTAGCCTGGACGGCAACTATGGCTACACCTTC. Translation gives CASSLDGNYGYTF. The rearrangement uses TRBV19 and TRBJ1-2; D unresolved. This CDR3 is built from 13 residues. The ends were cut back, 6 bases at V and 2 bases at J, with 10 bases in the middle. From germline, CDR1 is LNHDA and CDR2 SQIVND (reference sequence).

The J gene is TRBJ2-5, the V gene TRBV2; D may be TRBD1 or TRBD2 (6 bases each). The end of the DNA is better explained by TRBJ2-7, so the J call may be wrong. Germline V gives CDR1 SNHLY, CDR2 FYNNEI. The CDR3 has 22 residues. The CDR3 loop is CASSQGFSWGGSGKTSLYEQYF. In DNA form, the CDR3 reads TGTGCCAGCAGTCAGGGGTTTTCTTGGGGCGGTAGCGGAAAAACCAGCCTCTACGAGCAGTACTTC.